The 24 T cell receptor beta chains given below trace back to one sample, sequenced in a study of T cell responses to AZD1222 COVID-19 vaccine. Only in-frame clones appear in the TCRdb table, and some are missing; sequencing was by immunoSEQ multiplex PCR. The sample records 120,000 or so clones, around 84% being singletons. This specimen was peripheral blood, taken 28 days after the second AZD1222 dose. Receptors originate from an adult who received the AZD1222 COVID-19 vaccine.

The chain employs TRBV27 and TRBJ2-7; TRBD1 matches 10 bases. Germline-derived CDR1 and CDR2 are MNHEY and SMNVEV (reference sequence). This CDR3 comprises 15 residues. The V and J ends lost 5 bases and 1 base, in that order; junction bases with no gene match: 5. CDR3 region: CASSARDRGSYEQYF. CDR3 bases: TGTGCCAGCAGTGCTAGGGACAGGGGATCCTACGAGCAGTACTTC.

This chain joins TRBV5-4 and TRBJ1-1; D may be TRBD1 (5 bases). CDR1 SGHNT and CDR2 YYREEE come from the germline V gene (reference sequence). The germline V and J ends were trimmed by 0 bases and 10 bases, with 16 bases remaining between them. This CDR3 contains 14 residues. This CDR3 is CASSLDDRGGGAFF. CDR3 DNA: TGTGCCAGCAGCTTGGATGATAGGGGTGGCGGAGCTTTCTTT.

This clone was detected once. The rearrangement links TRBV5-6 to TRBJ2-7; D is unresolved. V was trimmed by 0 bases and J by 6 bases, leaving 10 bases between them. This CDR3 comprises 13 residues. Looked up from germline, CDR1 is SGHDT and CDR2 is YYEEEE. DNA for the CDR3: TGTGCCAGCAGCTTGGGTTCAGGTCCCGAGCAGTACTTC. It specifies CASSLGSGPEQYF.

The chain employs TRBV3-1 (or the pseudogene TRBV3-2) and TRBJ2-6; TRBD1 is a possible D gene (5 bases). The CDR3 spans 17 residues. CDR1 and CDR2 from the germline V gene are LGHDT and YNNKEL (reference sequence). Trimming stripped 4 bases from V and 4 bases from J, with 17 bases between. CDR3 amino acids: CASSPKFQGGGANVLTF. The CDR3 region has the DNA TGTGCCAGCAGCCCAAAATTCCAGGGTGGAGGGGCCAACGTCCTGACTTTC.

The genes are TRBV11-3 and TRBJ2-3; 14 positions agree with TRBD2. V was pared by 5 bases and J by 4 bases, with 5 bases of the junction left unmatched. Germline values: CDR1 SGHNT, CDR2 YENEEA. This CDR3 is built from 16 residues. This CDR3 reads CASSPGLAGGPDTQYF. For the CDR3, the DNA is TGTGCCAGCAGCCCTGGACTAGCGGGGGGCCCAGATACGCAGTATTTT.

The chain links TRBV18 to TRBJ1-5, with D possibly being TRBD1 (6 bases). V lost 6 bases and J 0 bases, leaving 12 bases between the germline ends. The CDR3 totals 15 residues. CDR1 and CDR2 from the germline V gene are KGHSH and LQKENI. For the CDR3, the DNA is TGTGCCAGCTCTCGGGGGGCTATTAGCAATCAGCCCCAGCATTTT. This sequence encodes CASSRGAISNQPQHF. Supplemented by reference TRBV18 and TRBJ1-5, the full variable domain reads NAGVMQNPRHLVRRRGQEARLRCSPMKGHSHVYWYRQLPEEGLKFMVYLQKENIIDESGMPKERFSAEFPKEGPSILRIQQVVRGDSAAYFCASSRGAISNQPQHFGDGTRLSIL.

The chain joins TRBV7-2 to TRBJ1-4, with TRBD1 matching over 7 bases. Germline CDR1 SGHTA, CDR2 FQGNSA. Trimming took 5 bases from V and 3 from J; bases not matched to a gene: 6. The CDR3 runs 15 residues. In DNA, the CDR3 is TGTGCCAGCAGCCCTGGGGACAGCTCTAATGAAAAACTGTTTTTT. Translated: CASSPGDSSNEKLFF. The variable domain in full, completed from reference TRBV7-2 and TRBJ1-4, reads GAGVSQSPSNKVTEKGKDVELRCDPISGHTALYWYRQSLGQGLEFLIYFQGNSAPDKSGLPSDRFSAERTGGSVSTLTIQRTQQEDSAVYLCASSPGDSSNEKLFFGSGTQLSVL.

This clone came up a few times. The CDR3 sequence: CASSTRGGTLNTGYTF. CDR3 coding DNA: TGTGCCAGCAGTACCCGGGGGGGGACGCTTAATACTGGCTACACCTTC. This chain joins TRBV28 and TRBJ1-2; a possible D gene is TRBD1 (5 bases). Looked up from germline, CDR1 is MDHEN and CDR2 is SYDVKM. V was trimmed by 5 bases and J by 7 bases, leaving 23 bases between them. This CDR3 is 16 amino acids long.

The chain uses TRBV15 and TRBJ2-5; D gene unclear. V lost 3 bases to trimming and J lost 2 bases, with 7 bases between them. The germline CDR1 and CDR2 sequences are LNHNV and YYDKDF (reference sequence). The CDR3 has 13 amino acids. CDR3 sequence: CATSRDSQETQYF. DNA of the CDR3: TGTGCCACCAGCAGGGATTCACAAGAGACCCAGTACTTC.

CDR3 nucleotide sequence: TGTGCCACCAGCAGGACCCCGGAGCGGGTAACTTACGAGCAGTACTTC. Amino acids: CATSRTPERVTYEQYF. The V and J genes are TRBV15 and TRBJ2-7; TRBD2 is a possible D gene (6 bases). CDR1 and CDR2 from the germline V gene are LNHNV and YYDKDF (reference sequence). The CDR3 totals 16 residues. Trimming shortened V by 3 bases and J by 4 bases, and 19 bases separated the two germline ends.

The J gene is TRBJ1-2, the V gene TRBV5-4; D gene uncertain. V was trimmed by 5 bases and J by 4 bases, leaving 15 bases between them. Per the germline V gene, CDR1 is SGHNT and CDR2 is YYREEE (reference sequence). The CDR3 is 14 residues long. This CDR3 is CASRSSGQIYGYTF. As DNA, the CDR3 is TGTGCCAGCAGATCCTCCGGGCAAATCTATGGCTACACCTTC.

The chain couples TRBV27 to TRBJ1-5, with 8 bases identical to TRBD1. This CDR3 spans 21 amino acids. Germline V gene lookup returns CDR1 MNHEY and CDR2 SMNVEV (reference sequence). V lost 11 bases, J lost 0 bases, and 27 bases stayed unmatched. CDR3 sequence (DNA): TGTGCCCTTTGGGACAGGCTAACTTTCGGAACGCCAAACAATAGCAATCAGCCCCAGCATTTT. Translation gives CALWDRLTFGTPNNSNQPQHF.

CDR3 sequence (DNA): TGTGCCAGCAGTTACCAGGGGTCAAACACTGAAGCTTTCTTT. Protein product: CASSYQGSNTEAFF. V and J are TRBV2 and TRBJ1-1, with a tentative D call TRBD1 (6 bases). The CDR3 is made up of 14 amino acids. Germline-derived CDR1 and CDR2 are SNHLY and FYNNEI. V dropped 5 bases and J dropped 2 bases, with 12 bases sitting between them.

The chain is built from TRBV7-2 and TRBJ2-5, with 7 bases aligning to TRBD2. The CDR3 runs to 15 residues. CDR1 and CDR2 (germline): SGHTA, FQGNSA. V lost 0 bases to trimming and J lost 5 bases; unmatched junction nucleotides: 6. The CDR3 spells CASSLAGRVGETQYF. The CDR3 DNA is TGTGCCAGCAGCTTAGCAGGGAGGGTGGGCGAGACCCAGTACTTC.

The rearrangement links TRBV2 to TRBJ2-1; 7 bases fit TRBD1. The trim removed 7 bases at V and 10 bases at J, leaving 13 bases unmatched. Germline CDR1 SNHLY, CDR2 FYNNEI. The CDR3 length is 14 residues. Here the CDR3 DNA reads TGTGCCAGCAATGGACAGGCCCTTCGGTCGGAGCAGTTCTTC. Translating gives CASNGQALRSEQFF.

J is TRBJ2-3 and V is TRBV10-3; no definite D call. The V and J ends lost 8 bases and 0 bases respectively, with 6 bases between them. This CDR3 has 12 residues. CDR1 and CDR2 from the germline V gene are ENHRY and SYGVKD. CDR3 bases: TGTGCCATCGGGTGGAGCACAGATACGCAGTATTTT. Translated: CAIGWSTDTQYF.

The chain joins TRBV11-3 to TRBJ1-4; D gene unclear. V lost 2 bases, J lost 5 bases, and 18 bases lay in between. The CDR3 spans 17 residues. The germline gives CDR1 SGHNT, CDR2 YENEEA. Here the CDR3 reads CASSLTPGRGRNEKLFF. In DNA form, the CDR3 reads TGTGCCAGCAGCTTAACTCCGGGCCGAGGGCGAAATGAAAAACTGTTTTTT.

V gene TRBV5-6 combines with J gene TRBJ1-2; weak D call: TRBD1 (5 bases). Germline CDR1 and CDR2: SGHDT and YYEEEE. Trimming left V 1 base short and J 0 bases short, with 13 bases between. The CDR3 sequence is 16 residues long. The CDR3 region is CASSLLGRDSNYGYTF. The DNA of the CDR3 is TGTGCCAGCAGCTTGTTAGGGAGGGACTCTAACTATGGCTACACCTTC. Based on the CDR3 plus reference TRBV5-6 and TRBJ1-2, the full variable domain is DAGVTQSPTHLIKTRGQQVTLRCSPKSGHDTVSWYQQALGQGPQFIFQYYEEEERQRGNFPDRFSGHQFPNYSSELNVNALLLGDSALYLCASSLLGRDSNYGYTFGSGTRLTVV.

This clone was seen a single time. The chain recombines TRBV6-5 with TRBJ1-1; D is uncertain. Germline V gene sequence: CDR1 MNHEY, CDR2 SVGAGI. This CDR3 has 13 residues. V dropped 6 bases and J dropped 2 bases, with 10 bases sitting between them. The CDR3 DNA sequence: TGTGCCAGCAGGCAGGTGGGCAACACTGAAGCTTTCTTT. Its translation: CASRQVGNTEAFF.

The J gene is TRBJ2-3, the V gene TRBV5-4, with a tentative D call TRBD2 (5 bases). This CDR3 is 14 amino acids long. Germline V gene lookup returns CDR1 SGHNT and CDR2 YYREEE (reference sequence). V was clipped by 2 bases and J by 2 bases, with 9 bases between them. The CDR3 nucleotides read TGTGCCAGCAGCTTTGGAGGATCCACAGATACGCAGTATTTT. Translated: CASSFGGSTDTQYF.

The chain employs TRBV7-2 and TRBJ2-7; D gene ambiguous. Trimming pared 1 base from V and 2 bases from J, leaving 12 bases between. The germline gives CDR1 SGHTA, CDR2 FQGNSA. The CDR3 loop spans 15 amino acids. The CDR3 DNA follows: TGTGCCAGCAGCTTAGGCTGGAGCGTGCCCTACGAGCAGTACTTC. Its translation is CASSLGWSVPYEQYF.

The rearrangement links TRBV5-1 to TRBJ2-1; 10 bases are a match to TRBD2. The CDR3 extends over 15 amino acids. V trimming: 2 bases; J trimming: 4 bases; junction bases outside the gene matches: 3. Germline V CDR1 and CDR2: SGHRS, YFSETQ. CDR3 nucleotides: TGCGCCAGCAGCTTCCTACTAGCGGGGTACAATGAGCAGTTCTTC. Translating it yields CASSFLLAGYNEQFF.

The chain has TRBV5-4 and TRBJ1-1; D is undetermined. Looked up from germline, CDR1 is SGHNT and CDR2 is YYREEE (reference sequence). The CDR3 totals 15 residues. V dropped 4 bases and J dropped 1 base, with 14 bases sitting between them. The CDR3 here is CASSTGPGWNTEAFF. The CDR3 nucleotides are TGTGCCAGCAGCACCGGCCCGGGTTGGAACACTGAAGCTTTCTTT.

V and J are TRBV7-8 and TRBJ1-5, with TRBD1 as a possible D gene (6 bases). V was shortened by 0 bases and J by 6 bases, with 12 bases between the two germline ends. This CDR3 has 15 amino acids. In germline, CDR1 is SGHVS, CDR2 FQNEAQ. The CDR3 spells CASSLAGGRGQPQHF. CDR3 sequence (DNA): TGTGCCAGCAGCTTAGCAGGGGGACGGGGTCAGCCCCAGCATTTT.